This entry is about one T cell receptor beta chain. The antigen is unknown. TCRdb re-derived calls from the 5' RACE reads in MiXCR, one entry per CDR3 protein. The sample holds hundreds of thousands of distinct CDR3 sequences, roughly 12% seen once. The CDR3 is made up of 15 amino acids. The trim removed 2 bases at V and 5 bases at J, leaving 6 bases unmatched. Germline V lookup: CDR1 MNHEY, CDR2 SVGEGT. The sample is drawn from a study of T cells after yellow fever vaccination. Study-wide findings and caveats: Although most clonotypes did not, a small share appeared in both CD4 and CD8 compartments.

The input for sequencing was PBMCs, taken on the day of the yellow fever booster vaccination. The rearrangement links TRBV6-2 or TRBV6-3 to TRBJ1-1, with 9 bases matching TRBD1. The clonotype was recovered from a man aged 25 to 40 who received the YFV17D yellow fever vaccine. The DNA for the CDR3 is TGTGCCAGCAGTTACCACGGGACAGGGAGGACTGAAGCTTTCTTT. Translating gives CASSYHGTGRTEAFF.